This T cell receptor (beta chain) was captured by sequencing in a study of radiotherapy plus CTLA-4 blockade in lung cancer. Across the whole study: Disease control was achieved by just over 30% of patients, and objective responses by over 15%. General study results and limits: Radiotherapy with ipilimumab was followed by blood expansion of tumor-derived clones. The authors reported that early blood T cell clone dynamics, with interferon-beta, best predicted response.

Trimming shortened V by 5 bases and J by 6 bases, and 14 bases separated the two germline ends. This CDR3 region has 14 residues. The germline gives CDR1 MDHEN, CDR2 SYDVKM. Points on this clone: Its antigen is undetermined.

TCRdb's copy holds only in-frame clones and misses some; the assay was immunoSEQ multiplex PCR. The sample gives about 51,000 clones, more than 75% of which show up once; around 7.9% is in the top ten. This chain links TRBV28 with TRBJ1-5, with D uncertain. This TCR was sampled from a human donor with non-small cell lung cancer who had a complete response to radiotherapy plus ipilimumab. The sample here was peripheral blood, taken from a patient treated with radiotherapy plus ipilimumab. CDR3 loop: CASSGPLGFQPQHF. The DNA of the CDR3 is TGTGCCAGCAGTGGCCCCCTTGGCTTTCAGCCCCAGCATTTT. The full variable domain, completed using reference TRBV28 and TRBJ1-5, is DVKVTQSSRYLVKRTGEKVFLECVQDMDHENMFWYRQDPGLGLRLIYFSYDVKMKEKGDIPEGYSVSREKKERFSLILESASTNQTSMYLCASSGPLGFQPQHFGDGTRLSIL.